Following are 30 T cell receptor beta chains from one sample sequenced in a study of T cells after yellow fever vaccination. One entry per CDR3 protein results from TCRdb running MiXCR on the 5' RACE reads. The repertoire consists of around 56,000 distinct CDR3 sequences, with 5.5% to 6% occurring once and the leading ten covering 30% to 35%. This specimen was PBMCs, either bulk or a sorted T-cell subset (CD4+, CD8+, memory, or dextramer-sorted; not recorded which), taken on the day of the yellow fever booster vaccination. Receptors originate from a man aged 18 to 35 who received the YFV17D yellow fever vaccine.

At least ten counts were recorded for this clonotype. V gene TRBV7-6 combines with J gene TRBJ2-3; no reliable D call. CDR1 is SGHVS, CDR2 FNYEAQ, per germline. The CDR3 has 14 amino acids. The V end was cut by 1 base, the J end by 4 bases, with 9 bases between. The chain's CDR3 is CASSLGEGPDTQYF. The DNA of the CDR3 is TGTGCCAGCAGCTTAGGGGAAGGCCCAGATACGCAGTATTTT.

The J gene is TRBJ1-1, the V gene TRBV28; TRBD1 agrees at 7 bases. This CDR3 region has 15 residues. V trimming: 5 bases; J trimming: 11 bases; junction bases outside the gene matches: 17. Per the germline V gene, CDR1 is MDHEN and CDR2 is SYDVKM. The CDR3 DNA reads as TGTGCCAGCAGTGCTAGAGGTGGGACAGCCCTTGGCGCTTTCTTT. Amino acids: CASSARGGTALGAFF. Full variable domain (outside the CDR3, taken from reference TRBV28 and TRBJ1-1): DVKVTQSSRYLVKRTGEKVFLECVQDMDHENMFWYRQDPGLGLRLIYFSYDVKMKEKGDIPEGYSVSREKKERFSLILESASTNQTSMYLCASSARGGTALGAFFGQGTRLTVV.

In its sample, this clonotype was seen many times. The chain couples TRBV5-1 to TRBJ2-1; a possible D gene is TRBD1 (6 bases). V was shortened by 4 bases and J by 0 bases, with 8 bases between the two germline ends. The CDR3 is 14 residues long. Germline V gene sequence: CDR1 SGHRS, CDR2 YFSETQ. Here the CDR3 reads CASSHRVSYNEQFF. As DNA, the CDR3 is TGCGCCAGCAGCCACAGGGTCTCCTACAATGAGCAGTTCTTC.

This clonotype turned up a few times. The J gene is TRBJ1-1, the V gene TRBV7-9, with D perhaps matching TRBD1 (5 bases). The germline gives CDR1 SEHNR, CDR2 FQNEAQ (reference sequence). This CDR3 contains 13 residues. Trimming cost V 9 bases and J 0 bases, with 11 bases left between them. The DNA for the CDR3 is TGTGCCAGTTCCAAGGGGATGAACACTGAAGCTTTCTTT. Its translation: CASSKGMNTEAFF.

This clonotype was counted ten times or more. CDR3 in DNA: TGCAGTGCTAGAGTCGGGGGGACCGAGACCCAGTACTTC. It yields the protein CSARVGGTETQYF. The chain uses TRBV20-1 and TRBJ2-5; 7 bases match TRBD2. The trim removed 1 base at V and 5 bases at J, leaving 4 bases unmatched. The germline CDR1 and CDR2 sequences are DFQATT and SNEGSKA (reference sequence). CDR3 size: 13 residues.

The genes are TRBV20-1 and TRBJ1-5; D uncertain. Trimming cost V 0 bases and J 4 bases, with 7 bases left between them. The CDR3 spans 13 residues. CDR1 DFQATT and CDR2 SNEGSKA come from the germline V gene (reference sequence). CDR3 bases: TGCAGTGCTAGAGATTTCGCGAATCAGCCCCAGCATTTT. This encodes CSARDFANQPQHF.

At least ten counts were recorded for this clonotype. The rearrangement joins TRBV4-1 to TRBJ2-7, with 8 nucleotides matching TRBD1. Germline trimming cut 1 base from V and 4 bases from J; bases unmatched to any gene: 6. Germline V lookup: CDR1 MGHRA, CDR2 YSYEKL. The CDR3 sequence is 15 residues long. CDR3 residues: CASSQGTGGSYEQYF. CDR3 in DNA: TGCGCCAGCAGCCAAGGAACAGGGGGGTCGTACGAGCAGTACTTC.

V usage is TRBV20-1 and J usage is TRBJ2-7; D might be TRBD1 (5 bases). The CDR3 is made up of 12 amino acids. Trimming shortened V by 1 base and J by 3 bases, and 7 bases separated the two germline ends. The germline CDR1 and CDR2 sequences are DFQATT and SNEGSKA (reference sequence). The chain's CDR3 is CSARGQGYEQYV. CDR3 nucleotides: TGCAGTGCTAGAGGGCAGGGCTACGAGCAGTACGTC.

V gene TRBV4-1 combines with J gene TRBJ1-2; 8 nucleotides line up with TRBD1. The V segment lost 0 bases and the J segment 8 bases; nucleotides outside the gene matches: 8. This CDR3 has 15 residues. Per the germline V gene, CDR1 is MGHRA and CDR2 is YSYEKL. CDR3 DNA: TGCGCCAGCAGCCAAGATGCCCCCAGGGGGCAAGGCTACACCTTC. Translating it yields CASSQDAPRGQGYTF.

This clonotype was picked up many times. The V call is TRBV6-5, the J call TRBJ1-5, with D perhaps matching TRBD1 (5 bases). Per the germline V gene, CDR1 is MNHEY and CDR2 is SVGAGI. The CDR3 runs to 14 residues. Trimming shortened V by 8 bases and J by 2 bases, and 13 bases separated the two germline ends. The CDR3 region is CASAGTLGNQPQHF. The CDR3, as DNA: TGTGCCAGCGCCGGGACTCTTGGCAATCAGCCCCAGCATTTT.

V gene TRBV12-3 or TRBV12-4 combines with J gene TRBJ2-2, with TRBD2 matching 12 bases. J gave up 5 bases and V 3 bases, and 10 bases lay outside the gene matches. There are 18 residues in the CDR3. Here the CDR3 reads CASSFRLAGGPGTGELFF. CDR3 DNA: TGTGCCAGCAGTTTCAGGCTAGCGGGGGGGCCGGGGACCGGGGAGCTGTTTTTT.

The table lists this clonotype with many counts. The chain joins TRBV27 to TRBJ2-7; 8 nucleotides match TRBD2. The CDR3 contains 13 residues. Germline loops: CDR1 MNHEY, CDR2 SMNVEV (reference sequence). The junction had 7 bases not matched to a gene; V was cut back by 10 bases and J by 2 bases. CDR3 sequence: CATSRRGAYEQYF. The CDR3 DNA sequence: TGTGCCACCAGCCGGCGGGGGGCCTACGAGCAGTACTTC.

This clonotype was recorded a few times. The chain has TRBV21-1 and TRBJ2-7. TRBV21-1 is noted as a pseudogene. This CDR3 contains 14 residues. CDR3 bases: TGTGCCAGCAGCCCGATAGGGAGCTCCTACGAGCAGTACGTC. It is translated as CASSPIGSSYEQYV.

This clonotype was counted at least ten times. The gene calls are TRBV4-3 and TRBJ1-6; 8 nucleotides align to TRBD1. The length of the CDR3 is 14 residues. V shed 4 bases, J shed 7 bases, and the junction held 3 bases outside the gene matches. CDR1 LGHNA and CDR2 YSLEER come from the germline V gene. This CDR3 reads CASSPDRVNSPLHF. CDR3 sequence (DNA): TGCGCCAGCAGCCCGGACAGGGTGAATTCACCCCTCCACTTT.

This clonotype was detected only a few times. The chain combines TRBV4-2 with TRBJ2-5, with unresolved D. V lost 3 bases and J 1 base, leaving 9 bases between the germline ends. This CDR3 spans 14 amino acids. Germline V CDR1 and CDR2: LGHNA, YNFKEQ. The CDR3 DNA follows: TGTGCCAGCAGCCAGGAGTTAGCCCAAGAGACCCAGTACTTC. Translation: CASSQELAQETQYF.

Ten or more counts support this clonotype. The V call is TRBV7-6, the J call TRBJ1-1, with D tentatively TRBD1 (6 bases). The CDR3 contains 14 residues. The germline V gene has CDR1 SGHVS and CDR2 FNYEAQ. V lost 8 bases and J 3 bases, leaving 16 bases between the germline ends. The CDR3 coding sequence is TGTGCCAGCGGTCAGGGGAGCAGGGACACTGAAGCTTTCTTT. Translated, it gives CASGQGSRDTEAFF.

This clonotype appeared many times. The chain carries TRBV11-2 and TRBJ2-4, with a weak D call TRBD1 (5 bases). Germline CDR1 and CDR2: SGHAT and FQNNGV. V was trimmed by 1 base and J by 1 base, leaving 11 bases between them. This CDR3 is built from 16 residues. CDR3 in amino acids: CASSLAQGMAKNIQYF. The CDR3 DNA reads TGTGCCAGCAGCTTAGCCCAGGGAATGGCCAAAAACATTCAGTACTTC. Variable domain in full (rest from reference TRBV11-2 and TRBJ2-4): EAGVAQSPRYKIIEKRQSVAFWCNPISGHATLYWYQQILGQGPKLLIQFQNNGVVDDSQLPKDRFSAERLKGVDSTLKIQPAKLEDSAVYLCASSLAQGMAKNIQYFGAGTRLSVL.

This clonotype was detected a few times. The V gene is TRBV5-1, the J gene TRBJ1-4, with unresolved D. The CDR3 runs to 14 residues. CDR1 is SGHRS, CDR2 YFSETQ, per germline. V was trimmed by 4 bases and J by 0 bases, leaving 7 bases between them. The CDR3 protein is CASSNTATNEKLFF. In nucleotides, the CDR3 is TGCGCCAGCAGCAACACAGCAACTAATGAAAAACTGTTTTTT.

Many counts were recorded for this clonotype. V usage is TRBV7-6 and J usage is TRBJ1-1, with D tentatively TRBD1 (6 bases). Trimming cost V 3 bases and J 2 bases, with 10 bases left between them. The germline V gene encodes CDR1 SGHVS and CDR2 FNYEAQ. This CDR3 has 14 residues. The DNA of the CDR3 is TGTGCCAGCAGCTTGACCGGGGGCAACACTGAAGCTTTCTTT. This translates into CASSLTGGNTEAFF.

This clonotype was detected a few times. The chain carries TRBV5-1 and TRBJ2-3; D is tentatively TRBD1 or TRBD2 (7 bases each). V lost 4 bases and J 4 bases, leaving 19 bases between the germline ends. The CDR3 covers 16 residues. Germline V gives CDR1 SGHRS, CDR2 YFSETQ. CDR3 coding DNA: TGCGCCAGCAGCCCCCAGACAGGGAGGGAGGCAGATACGCAGTATTTT. As protein: CASSPQTGREADTQYF.

Many counts were recorded for this clonotype. This rearrangement joins TRBV4-3 to TRBJ1-1, with D unclear. Germline assignment: CDR1 LGHNA and CDR2 YSLEER. This CDR3 is built from 15 residues. Trimming removed 0 bases from V and 1 base from J, with 9 bases in between. CDR3: CASSQEEWGNTEAFF. In DNA, the CDR3 is TGCGCCAGCAGCCAAGAGGAGTGGGGGAACACTGAAGCTTTCTTT.

The sample holds many counts of this clonotype. This sequence joins TRBV15 and TRBJ2-5, with D possibly being TRBD1 (6 bases). The V gene lost 2 bases and the J gene lost 0 bases, with 13 bases spanning the gap. CDR1 and CDR2 (germline): LNHNV, YYDKDF (reference sequence). The CDR3 runs 16 residues. The DNA for the CDR3 is TGTGCCACCAGCAGATCGCAGGGGCTGTACCAAGAGACCCAGTACTTC. Translation gives CATSRSQGLYQETQYF.

This clonotype turned up a few times. CDR3 sequence reads: CASSRTGYQETQYF. CDR3 DNA sequence: TGTGCCAGCAGCAGAACAGGTTACCAAGAGACCCAGTACTTC. The chain is built from TRBV7-8 and TRBJ2-5, with a possible D match to TRBD1 (5 bases). This CDR3 comprises 14 residues. V lost 5 bases to trimming and J lost 0 bases, with 10 bases between them. The germline V gene has CDR1 SGHVS and CDR2 FQNEAQ.

This chain joins TRBV7-2 and TRBJ2-3, with D tentatively TRBD1 (6 bases). Trimming stripped 5 bases from V and 3 bases from J, with 15 bases between. The CDR3 totals 15 residues. The germline V gene encodes CDR1 SGHTA and CDR2 FQGNSA. This chain's CDR3 is CASSPRTVSTDTQYF. The CDR3 DNA sequence: TGTGCCAGCAGCCCCCGGACAGTATCAACAGATACGCAGTATTTT.

The chain uses TRBV2 and TRBJ2-7, with 11 bases aligning to TRBD1. The CDR3 runs to 15 residues. Germline CDR1 is SNHLY and CDR2 is FYNNEI. V lost 6 bases, J lost 9 bases, and 13 bases stayed unmatched. For the CDR3, the DNA is TGTGCCAGCAGGGGGGGACAGGGGGATCAACTGAGGCAGTACGTC. Amino acids: CASRGGQGDQLRQYV.

The sample holds many counts of this clonotype. This chain links TRBV7-3 with TRBJ2-2; D assignment may be TRBD1 or TRBD2 (5 bases each). CDR1 and CDR2 from the germline V gene are SGHTA and FQGTGA. V dropped 3 bases and J dropped 6 bases, with 8 bases sitting between them. The CDR3 consists of 13 residues. The chain's CDR3 is CASSFEGPGELFF. CDR3 bases: TGTGCCAGCAGCTTCGAGGGGCCCGGGGAGCTGTTTTTT.

This clonotype was seen a few times. The chain has TRBV6-6 and TRBJ1-2; D unclear. Deletions cut 2 bases from V and 0 bases from J, with 4 bases between. The CDR3 is 13 residues long. The germline CDR1 and CDR2 sequences are MNHNY and SVGAGI (reference sequence). The CDR3 bases are TGTGCCAGCAGTTACCGGTCTAACTATGGCTACACCTTC. It encodes CASSYRSNYGYTF.

At least ten counts were recorded for this clonotype. The chain is built from TRBV7-6 and TRBJ2-5; 9 nucleotides line up with TRBD1. The length of the CDR3 is 14 residues. The germline CDR1 and CDR2 sequences are SGHVS and FNYEAQ. V dropped 6 bases and J dropped 4; count of bases not matched to a gene: 6. The CDR3 here is CASRLDRGLETQYF. The CDR3 DNA sequence: TGTGCCAGCAGGCTAGACAGGGGGTTAGAGACCCAGTACTTC.

This clonotype was counted many times. The chain couples TRBV5-6 to TRBJ2-3, with TRBD1 as a possible D gene (6 bases). From germline, CDR1 is SGHDT and CDR2 YYEEEE. This CDR3 has 16 amino acids. Trimming left V 1 base short and J 2 bases short, with 14 bases between. Written as DNA, the CDR3 is TGTGCCAGCAGCTTGCGGTCAGGGGCAACCACAGATACGCAGTATTTT. Encoded protein: CASSLRSGATTDTQYF.

A few counts support this clonotype. V gene TRBV7-9 combines with J gene TRBJ1-1, with unresolved D. The CDR3 length is 12 residues. The V gene's germline CDR1 is SEHNR and CDR2 FQNEAQ (reference sequence). V lost 11 bases to trimming and J lost 3 bases, with 13 bases between them. CDR3 nucleotide sequence: TGTGCCGGACTGCTGGGAGACACTGAAGCTTTCTTT. Translating it yields CAGLLGDTEAFF.